This is a list of T cell receptor beta chains from one sample in a study of cytomegalovirus exposure and HLA in healthy donors. The assay was immunoSEQ multiplex PCR, and TCRdb's table has in-frame clones only and misses some. The sample consists of about 260,000 clones, about 66% of them appearing once. The sample comprised PBMCs. These receptors all stem from a female donor in good health and CMV-seronegative. Each CDR3 is given with its conserved first and last residue. The D gene is left open where the match is weak. The size of a clone is reported for some rows only, either as once, few or many, or as a class for expanded clones.

>NA|TRBV9|NA|TRBJ1-2|13
TGTGCCAGCAGCACTCGGGTTAACGATGGCTACACCTTC
CASSTRVNDGYTF
>NA|TRBV25-1|NA|TRBJ1-1|13
TGTGCCAGCATAGGGGTACGGAACACTGAAGCTTTCTTT
CASIGVRNTEAFF
>TRBD1|TRBV30|NA|TRBJ1-2|17
TGTGCCTGGACCCCGGGACAGCGGACAAACCTTAACTATGGCTACACCTTC
CAWTPGQRTNLNYGYTF
>TRBD2|TRBV10-3|few|TRBJ2-3|17
TGTGCCACCTACGCCTCGGGACTAGCGGGAGCAACAGATACGCAGTATTTT
CATYASGLAGATDTQYF
>TRBD2|TRBV7-9|NA|TRBJ2-1|15
TGTGCCAGCAGCGCTAATAGCGGGAGGGCCCCTGAGCAGTTCTTC
CASSANSGRAPEQFF
>NA|TRBV28|NA|TRBJ1-1|15
TGTGCCAGCAGTCCCCAGGGCCTGGGGAACACTGAAGCTTTCTTT
CASSPQGLGNTEAFF
>TRBD2|TRBV7-9|NA|TRBJ2-1|15
TGTGCCAGCAGCAAGGGGACTAGCGGGAACAATGAGCAGTTCTTC
CASSKGTSGNNEQFF
>NA|TRBV7-8|NA|TRBJ2-7|16
TGTGCCAGCAGCCCGGTGGGCAGGAGGGAATCCTACGAGCAGTACTTC
CASSPVGRRESYEQYF
>NA|TRBV5-8|NA|TRBJ2-5|14
TGTGCCAGCAGCTTGGGACAGGCAAAAGAGACCCAGTACTTC
CASSLGQAKETQYF
>NA|TRBV30|NA|TRBJ1-2|13
TGTGCCTGGCATCGAGACAGGTTCTATGGCTACACCTTC
CAWHRDRFYGYTF
>TRBD1|TRBV5-4|NA|TRBJ2-7|14
TGTGCCAGCAGCATCCGGGACAGGGGGGGCGAGCAGTACTTC
CASSIRDRGGEQYF
>NA|TRBV6-5|NA|TRBJ2-7|12
TGTGCCAGCAGCCCCACTTGGTACGAGCAGTACTTC
CASSPTWYEQYF
>NA|TRBV6-5|NA|TRBJ2-2|13
TGTGCCAGCAGTTTACTGAACACCGGGGAGCTGTTTTTT
CASSLLNTGELFF
>TRBD1|TRBV7-8|once|TRBJ2-2|15
TGTGCCAGCAGCACCCGGACAGGGAACACCGGGGAGCTGTTTTTT
CASSTRTGNTGELFF
>NA|TRBV7-3|NA|TRBJ2-5|13
TGTGCCAGCAGCTTCAGGGAAGGGGAGACCCAGTACTTC
CASSFREGETQYF
>TRBD2|TRBV29-1|few|TRBJ2-7|13
TGCAGCGTTTCTAGCGGGGAGACCTACGAGCAGTACTTC
CSVSSGETYEQYF
>TRBD1|TRBV27|NA|TRBJ2-3|16
TGTGCCAGCAGTTCCCGGACAGGGGCCCCGTCTGTTACGCAGTATTTT
CASSSRTGAPSVTQYF
>NA|TRBV4-1|few|TRBJ2-2|14
TGCGCCAGCAGCCAAGCACTTGTTACCGGGGAGCTGTTTTTT
CASSQALVTGELFF
>TRBD2|TRBV2|NA|TRBJ2-7|15
TGTGCCAGCAGTGAAGGGAGCGGGAGGGCCTACGAGCAGTACTTC
CASSEGSGRAYEQYF
>TRBD1|TRBV5-1|NA|TRBJ2-7|16
TGCGCCAGCAGCATTCGCGGGACAGGCCTTACCTACGAGCAGTACTTC
CASSIRGTGLTYEQYF
>TRBD1|TRBV18|NA|TRBJ2-7|16
TGTGCCAGCTCACCGAAGCCGGGACAGGGAGGCTACGAGCAGTACTTC
CASSPKPGQGGYEQYF
>NA|TRBV11-2|NA|TRBJ2-6|14
TGTGCCAGCAGCTTCCTCCGGGGGGCCAACGTCCTGACTTTC
CASSFLRGANVLTF
>TRBD1|TRBV6-1|once|TRBJ2-5|13
TGTGCCAGCAGCGACAGGGGGAAGGTAGGGCAGTACTTC
CASSDRGKVGQYF
>TRBD1|TRBV30|NA|TRBJ2-7|16
TGTGCCTTTATAACCTCCGGGACAGGGGGCATCTACGAGCAGTACTTC
CAFITSGTGGIYEQYF
>NA|TRBV6-1|few|TRBJ1-1|15
TGTGCCAGCAGAGCCGAGACAGGCATGAACACTGAAGCTTTCTTT
CASRAETGMNTEAFF
>NA|TRBV7-3|NA|TRBJ2-2|15
TGTGCCAGCAGCTTAAGTCACAGGAACACCGGGGAGCTGTTTTTT
CASSLSHRNTGELFF
>NA|TRBV20-1|once|TRBJ1-5|11
TGCAGTGCTAATGAGGGTCAGCCCCAGCATTTT
CSANEGQPQHF
>NA|TRBV6-1|once|TRBJ1-1|12
TGTGCCAGCACCGCAGGGAACACTGAAGCTTTCTTT
CASTAGNTEAFF
>NA|TRBV5-4|NA|TRBJ2-1|15
TGTGCCAGCAGCTTGGAAGGGAGGCAGCGGGCGTGGGAGTTCTTC
CASSLEGRQRAWEFF
>TRBD2|TRBV27|few|TRBJ2-7|15
TGTGCCAGCAGTCGACTAGCGGGACCCCAGTACGAGCAGTACTTC
CASSRLAGPQYEQYF